This T cell receptor beta chain was recovered during a study of blood T cell repertoires in COVID-19. Across the whole study: Sites in the United States, Italy and Spain provided acute and convalescent COVID-19 samples.

Germline lookup yields CDR1 SGHNT and CDR2 YENEEA. V was shortened by 5 bases and J by 4 bases, with 14 bases between the two germline ends. This CDR3 has 14 amino acids. Study processing details: Estimation of nucleated cell counts relied on the amplification of reference gene primers. Produced via immunoSEQ multiplex PCR; TCRdb's table is partial and in-frame only. V and J calls and clone size follow that table, whereas D and trimming were derived from the DNA. The sample lists more than 100,000 clones; around 89% were seen once. The chain carries TRBV11-3 and TRBJ1-1; tentatively, D is TRBD1 (5 bases). The clonotype comes from a woman in her sixties with COVID-19, enrolled during active disease. The sample taken for sequencing was peripheral blood. The CDR3 reads CASSERGGATEAFF. CDR3 DNA: TGTGCCAGCAGCGAAAGAGGAGGGGCCACTGAAGCTTTCTTT.